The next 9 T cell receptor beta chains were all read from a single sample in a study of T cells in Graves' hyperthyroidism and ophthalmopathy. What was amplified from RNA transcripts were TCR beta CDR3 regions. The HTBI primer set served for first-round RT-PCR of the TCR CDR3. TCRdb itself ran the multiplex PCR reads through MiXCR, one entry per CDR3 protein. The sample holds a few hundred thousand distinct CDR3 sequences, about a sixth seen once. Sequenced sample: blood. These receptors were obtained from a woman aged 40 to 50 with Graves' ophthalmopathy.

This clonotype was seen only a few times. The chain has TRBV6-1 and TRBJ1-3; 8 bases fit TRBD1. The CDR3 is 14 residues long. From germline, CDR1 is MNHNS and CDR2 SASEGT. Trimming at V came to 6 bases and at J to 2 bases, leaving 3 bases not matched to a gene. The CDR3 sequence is CASSETGAGNTIYF. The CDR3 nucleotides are TGTGCCAGCAGCGAGACAGGGGCTGGAAACACCATATATTTT.

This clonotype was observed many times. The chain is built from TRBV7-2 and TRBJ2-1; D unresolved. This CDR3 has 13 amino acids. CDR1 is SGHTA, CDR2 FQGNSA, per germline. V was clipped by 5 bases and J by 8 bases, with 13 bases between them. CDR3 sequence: CASSHRGVYEQFF. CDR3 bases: TGTGCCAGCAGCCACCGTGGCGTCTATGAGCAGTTCTTC.

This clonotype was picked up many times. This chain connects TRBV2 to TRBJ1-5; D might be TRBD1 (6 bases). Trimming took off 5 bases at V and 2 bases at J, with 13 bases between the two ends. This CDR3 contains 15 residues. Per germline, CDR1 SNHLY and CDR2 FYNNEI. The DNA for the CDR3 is TGTGCCAGCAGTTTTCCCGGGACACGCAATCAGCCCCAGCATTTT. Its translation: CASSFPGTRNQPQHF. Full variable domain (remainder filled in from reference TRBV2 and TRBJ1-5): EPEVTQTPSHQVTQMGQEVILRCVPISNHLYFYWYRQILGQKVEFLVSFYNNEISEKSEIFDDQFSVERPDGSNFTLKIRSTKLEDSAMYFCASSFPGTRNQPQHFGDGTRLSIL.

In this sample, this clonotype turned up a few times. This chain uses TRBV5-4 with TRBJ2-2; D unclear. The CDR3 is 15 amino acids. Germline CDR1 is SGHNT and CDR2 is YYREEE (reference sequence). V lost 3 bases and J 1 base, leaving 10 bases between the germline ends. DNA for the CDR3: TGTGCCAGCAGCTATTTCCGGGTGAACACCGGGGAGCTGTTTTTT. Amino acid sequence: CASSYFRVNTGELFF.

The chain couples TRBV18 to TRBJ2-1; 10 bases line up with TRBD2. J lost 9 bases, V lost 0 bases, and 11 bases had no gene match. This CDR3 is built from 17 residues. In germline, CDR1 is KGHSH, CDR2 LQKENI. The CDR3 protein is CASSPPSSGGASAEQFF. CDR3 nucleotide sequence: TGTGCCAGCTCACCACCGTCCAGCGGGGGGGCCTCAGCTGAGCAGTTCTTC.

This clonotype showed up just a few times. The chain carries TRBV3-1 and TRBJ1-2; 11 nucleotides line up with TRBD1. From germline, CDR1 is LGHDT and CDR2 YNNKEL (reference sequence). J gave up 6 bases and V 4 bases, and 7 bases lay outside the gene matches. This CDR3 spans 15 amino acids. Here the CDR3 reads CASSRGQGGLDGYTF. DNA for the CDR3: TGTGCCAGCAGCCGGGGACAGGGGGGGCTCGATGGCTACACCTTC.

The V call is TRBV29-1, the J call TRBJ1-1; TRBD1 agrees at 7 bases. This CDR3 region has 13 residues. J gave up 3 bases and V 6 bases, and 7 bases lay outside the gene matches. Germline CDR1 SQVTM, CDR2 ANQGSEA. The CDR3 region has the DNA TGCAGCGTAAGACAGGGTCGGGACACTGAAGCTTTCTTT. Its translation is CSVRQGRDTEAFF.

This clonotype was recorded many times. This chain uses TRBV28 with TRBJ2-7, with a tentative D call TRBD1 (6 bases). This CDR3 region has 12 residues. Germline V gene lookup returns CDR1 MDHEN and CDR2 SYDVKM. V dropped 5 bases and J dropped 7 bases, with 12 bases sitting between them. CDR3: CASSIQGREQYF. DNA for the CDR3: TGTGCCAGCAGTATACAGGGTAGAGAGCAGTACTTC.

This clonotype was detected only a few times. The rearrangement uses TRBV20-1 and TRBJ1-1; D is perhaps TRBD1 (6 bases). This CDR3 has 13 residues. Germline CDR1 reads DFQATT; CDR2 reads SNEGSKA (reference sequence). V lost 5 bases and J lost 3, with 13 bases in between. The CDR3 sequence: CSAQAEGDTEAFF. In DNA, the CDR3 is TGCAGTGCTCAAGCCGAGGGGGACACTGAAGCTTTCTTT.